Listed here are 19 T cell receptor beta chains from one sample, sequenced in a study of blood T cell repertoires in COVID-19. TCRdb's copy holds only in-frame clones and misses some; the assay was immunoSEQ multiplex PCR. The table lists 200,000 to 250,000 clones, 88% of them singletons. The sequenced sample was PBMCs or T cells enriched from blood (not recorded which). These receptors came from a woman between 45 and 60 years old with acute COVID-19.

In nucleotides, the CDR3 is TGTGCCAGCAGCCCCACAGGCGGCTCTGGAAACACCATATATTTT. This sequence encodes CASSPTGGSGNTIYF. V usage is TRBV7-9 and J usage is TRBJ1-3; tentative D call: TRBD1 (5 bases). The germline CDR1 and CDR2 sequences are SEHNR and FQNEAQ (reference sequence). The length of the CDR3 is 15 residues. Trimming stripped 5 bases from V and 0 bases from J, with 11 bases between.

The gene calls are TRBV27 and TRBJ2-1, with D possibly TRBD2 on 6 matching bases. The V gene lost 2 bases and the J gene lost 4 bases, with 18 bases spanning the gap. Germline assignment: CDR1 MNHEY and CDR2 SMNVEV (reference sequence). This CDR3 comprises 17 residues. The CDR3 is CASSLPASLAPYNEQFF. In DNA form, the CDR3 reads TGTGCCAGCAGTTTACCGGCCAGCCTAGCGCCTTACAATGAGCAGTTCTTC.

The rearrangement joins TRBV15 to TRBJ2-2; 8 nucleotides align to TRBD2. CDR1 and CDR2 from the germline V gene are LNHNV and YYDKDF (reference sequence). This CDR3 region has 18 residues. V shed 0 bases and J 5 bases; nucleotides not matched to a gene: 11. CDR3 amino acids: CATSRDLVLAGGTGELFF. CDR3 nucleotide sequence: TGTGCCACCAGCAGAGATCTAGTATTGGCGGGAGGTACCGGGGAGCTGTTTTTT. The full variable domain, with the rest looked up from reference TRBV15 and TRBJ2-2, is DAMVIQNPRYQVTQFGKPVTLSCSQTLNHNVMYWYQQKSSQAPKLLFHYYDKDFNNEADTPDNFQSRRPNTSFCFLDIRSPGLGDTAMYLCATSRDLVLAGGTGELFFGEGSRLTVL.

V is TRBV19 and J is TRBJ1-5; a weak D match, TRBD1 (5 bases). V shed 3 bases and J shed 2 bases, with 14 bases lying between them. The germline gives CDR1 LNHDA, CDR2 SQIVND (reference sequence). The CDR3 totals 16 residues. The CDR3 loop reads CASSIWAGDGNQPQHF. CDR3 in DNA: TGTGCCAGTAGTATTTGGGCGGGGGATGGCAATCAGCCCCAGCATTTT.

The V and J genes are TRBV27 and TRBJ1-1, with 7 positions matching TRBD1. V gave up 5 bases and J gave up 5 bases; unmatched junction bases: 8. CDR1 MNHEY and CDR2 SMNVEV come from the germline V gene (reference sequence). CDR3 length: 14 residues. CDR3 region: CASSRRTGQTEAFF. The DNA of the CDR3 is TGTGCCAGCAGTCGGCGGACAGGTCAGACTGAAGCTTTCTTT.

The chain employs TRBV29-1 and TRBJ2-2, with 7 bases fitting TRBD2. The CDR3 runs 14 residues. After removal of 4 bases from V and 1 base from J, the junction contained 3 bases not matched to a gene. CDR1 SQVTM and CDR2 ANQGSEA come from the germline V gene. The CDR3: CSVAPGGNTGELFF. The CDR3 region has the DNA TGCAGCGTTGCCCCGGGGGGGAACACCGGGGAGCTGTTTTTT.

The chain recombines TRBV5-8 with TRBJ2-7; tentatively, D is TRBD1 (6 bases). The germline V and J ends were trimmed by 4 bases and 6 bases, with 11 bases remaining between them. The germline gives CDR1 SGHTS, CDR2 YDEGEE. The CDR3 consists of 12 residues. For the CDR3, the DNA is TGTGCCAGCAGCAGTCAGGGGACCGAGCAGTACTTC. This encodes CASSSQGTEQYF. Using reference TRBV5-8 and TRBJ2-7 for the parts outside the CDR3, the full variable domain is EAGVTQSPTHLIKTRGQQATLRCSPISGHTSVYWYQQALGLGLQFLLWYDEGEERNRGNFPPRFSGRQFPNYSSELNVNALELEDSALYLCASSSQGTEQYFGPGTRLTVT.

The gene calls are TRBV11-2 and TRBJ2-5, with D tentatively TRBD1 (5 bases). V was pared by 1 base and J by 4 bases, with 7 bases between. Germline V lookup: CDR1 SGHAT, CDR2 FQNNGV. CDR3 size: 13 residues. The CDR3 coding sequence is TGTGCCAGCAGCTTAGGACAGTTAGAGACCCAGTACTTC. Translated, it gives CASSLGQLETQYF.

V gene TRBV7-9 combines with J gene TRBJ1-1; no reliable D call. Between the trimmed V and J ends, which lost 1 base and 4 bases, there was a span of 10 bases. The CDR3 extends over 14 amino acids. Germline values: CDR1 SEHNR, CDR2 FQNEAQ (reference sequence). For the CDR3, the DNA is TGTGCCAGCAGCTTAGTTGGAGGGATCACTGAAGCTTTCTTT. Amino acids: CASSLVGGITEAFF.

The chain employs TRBV7-9 and TRBJ2-6; weak D call: TRBD2 (6 bases). V lost 5 bases and J lost 11, with 7 bases in between. The germline CDR1 and CDR2 sequences are SEHNR and FQNEAQ (reference sequence). This CDR3 has 11 residues. CDR3 loop: CASSPGDVLTF. The CDR3 coding sequence is TGTGCCAGCAGCCCGGGGGACGTCCTGACTTTC.

This clone was counted a single time. The rearrangement uses TRBV27 and TRBJ2-5; D remains unclear. The length of the CDR3 is 12 residues. V lost 7 bases and J 5 bases, leaving 11 bases between the germline ends. Germline-derived CDR1 and CDR2 are MNHEY and SMNVEV (reference sequence). CDR3 sequence: CASMGLRETQYF. The CDR3 region has the DNA TGTGCCAGCATGGGTTTGAGGGAGACCCAGTACTTC.

The chain combines TRBV3-1 (or the pseudogene TRBV3-2) with TRBJ2-2; perhaps TRBD2 as D (6 bases). The CDR3 is 14 residues long. Germline CDR1 reads LGHDT; CDR2 reads YNNKEL (reference sequence). V lost 3 bases and J lost 9, with 14 bases in between. The CDR3 DNA is TGTGCCAGCAGCCAGCGGCTAGCGATTAGGGAGCTGTTTTTT. This gives the protein CASSQRLAIRELFF.

This chain connects TRBV4-1 to TRBJ1-2; perhaps TRBD1 as D (5 bases). The CDR3 sequence is 17 residues long. The ends were cut back, 0 bases at V and 5 bases at J, with 19 bases in the middle. CDR1 and CDR2 from the germline V gene are MGHRA and YSYEKL. The CDR3 loop is CASSQDLGTPGRYGYTF. CDR3 bases: TGCGCCAGCAGCCAAGATTTGGGGACTCCGGGACGGTATGGCTACACCTTC.

The rearrangement links TRBV14 to TRBJ2-1; the match to TRBD2 covers 8 bases. The CDR3 sequence is 19 residues long. Per the germline V gene, CDR1 is SGHDN and CDR2 is FVKESK. V gave up 2 bases and J gave up 7 bases; unmatched junction bases: 19. DNA for the CDR3: TGTGCCAGCAGCCAACTCAGGGCCCCAACTGAGCGGGAGAGGAATGAGCAGTTCTTC. It is translated as CASSQLRAPTERERNEQFF.

The rearrangement links TRBV27 to TRBJ2-1; TRBD2 is a possible D gene (6 bases). The V end was cut by 5 bases, the J end by 5 bases, with 16 bases between. The CDR3 extends over 15 amino acids. Per the germline V gene, CDR1 is MNHEY and CDR2 is SMNVEV (reference sequence). CDR3 loop: CASSPWGSGNNEQFF. The CDR3, as DNA: TGTGCCAGCAGTCCCTGGGGTAGCGGTAACAATGAGCAGTTCTTC.

The chain recombines TRBV7-8 with TRBJ2-2; 7 nucleotides align to TRBD1. Trimming took 0 bases from V and 7 from J; bases not matched to a gene: 5. The CDR3 totals 15 residues. Germline V lookup: CDR1 SGHVS, CDR2 FQNEAQ. CDR3 nucleotide sequence: TGTGCCAGCAGCTTAGCGGGTCAGGGGGTCGGGGAGCTGTTTTTT. It encodes CASSLAGQGVGELFF.

This clone turned up a few times. The V call is TRBV18, the J call TRBJ1-6, with TRBD1 identical over 9 bases. This CDR3 has 13 amino acids. The V gene end was trimmed by 8 bases and the J gene end by 10 bases; junction bases not matched to a gene: 6. CDR1 and CDR2 from the germline V gene are KGHSH and LQKENI. The CDR3 bases are TGTGCCAGCCAGGGACAGGGTTTATCACCCCTCCACTTT. Amino acids: CASQGQGLSPLHF.

The chain is built from TRBV5-5 and TRBJ1-5, with TRBD1 matching over 7 bases. CDR3 length equals 18 residues. CDR1 and CDR2 (germline): SGHKS, YYEKEE (reference sequence). V was clipped by 1 base and J by 4 bases; unmatched bases: 14. The CDR3 nucleotides are TGTGCCAGCAGCTTGTTCCCCACGACCGGGACAGAAAATCAGCCCCAGCATTTT. Translation: CASSLFPTTGTENQPQHF.

This rearrangement joins TRBV5-6 to TRBJ2-3; 7 bases map to TRBD2. This CDR3 is 13 amino acids long. Germline-derived CDR1 and CDR2 are SGHDT and YYEEEE. The trim removed 2 bases at V and 6 bases at J, leaving 3 bases unmatched. CDR3 protein: CASSFGTTDTQYF. Written as DNA, the CDR3 is TGTGCCAGCAGCTTTGGGACTACGGATACGCAGTATTTT.